A selection of T cell receptor beta chains follows, all from one sample in a study of T-cell memory formation after mild COVID-19. TCRdb analysed the 5' RACE reads with MiXCR anew, one entry per CDR3 protein. The table has 150,000 to 200,000 distinct CDR3 sequences, 16% seen once. What was sequenced was PBMCs or a T cell subset sorted from them (not recorded which). All receptors derive from an adult woman who had mild COVID-19 (a few samples of this study predate the infection). Cell type and time point are not known. Each CDR3 is given with its conserved first and last residue. D genes are given only for firm matches. The size field is filled for only some rows; it gives once, few, many or a size class.

d_call clone_size j_call v_call cdr3_aa cdr3_nt
NA few TRBJ2-1 TRBV18 CASSPPGSAAYNEQFF TGTGCCAGCTCACCACCGGGGTCTGCAGCCTACAATGAGCAGTTCTTC
NA NA TRBJ2-7 TRBV29-1 CSVENSAEQYF TGCAGCGTTGAAAACAGCGCCGAGCAGTACTTC
NA NA TRBJ1-2 TRBV4-3 CASSQGLTGPYGYTF TGCGCCAGCAGCCAAGGGTTAACTGGACCCTATGGCTACACCTTC
NA NA TRBJ2-5 TRBV27 CASSPVELEGSETQYF TGTGCCAGCAGTCCCGTGGAATTAGAAGGTTCTGAGACCCAGTACTTC
TRBD1 few TRBJ1-2 TRBV18 CASSPIRGDYGYTF TGTGCCAGCTCACCGATCAGGGGGGACTATGGCTACACCTTC
TRBD2 few TRBJ2-5 TRBV9 CASSVAAGLAETQYF TGTGCCAGCAGCGTAGCAGCGGGACTAGCGGAGACCCAGTACTTC
NA few TRBJ2-2 TRBV5-4 CASSPRGTSGELFF TGTGCCAGCAGTCCCAGGGGTACGAGCGGGGAGCTGTTTTTT
TRBD1 NA TRBJ1-4 TRBV6-5 CASSSQDRTEKLFF TGTGCCAGCAGCTCCCAGGACAGGACCGAAAAACTGTTTTTT
TRBD2 many TRBJ2-3 TRBV12-3/TRBV12-4 CASRAGGVFTQYF TGTGCCAGCAGAGCGGGGGGGGTCTTTACGCAGTATTTT
NA few TRBJ2-3 TRBV5-6 CASSLNRVPPDTQYF TGTGCCAGCAGCTTGAACAGGGTCCCACCAGATACGCAGTATTTT
NA NA TRBJ2-7 TRBV10-3 CAISESVGEQYF TGTGCCATCAGTGAGTCTGTGGGCGAGCAGTACTTC
TRBD2 NA TRBJ2-2 TRBV18 CASSPPSGGTGELFF TGTGCCAGCTCCCCTCCTAGCGGGGGCACCGGGGAGCTGTTTTTT
TRBD1 many TRBJ2-7 TRBV5-1 CASSPRAGGYEQYF TGCGCCAGCAGCCCCCGCGCAGGGGGCTACGAGCAGTACTTC
NA NA TRBJ2-7 TRBV6-6 CASSTDGSSYEQYF TGTGCCAGCAGTACCGACGGAAGCTCCTACGAGCAGTACTTC
NA NA TRBJ2-5 TRBV20-1 CSATERETQYF TGCAGTGCTACAGAGAGGGAGACCCAGTACTTC
NA few TRBJ1-2 TRBV12-3/TRBV12-4 CASSLGGLGYTF TGTGCCAGCAGTTTGGGGGGGCTCGGCTACACCTTC
NA few TRBJ2-7 TRBV7-2 CASSLGQGFEQYF TGTGCCAGCAGCTTAGGTCAGGGGTTCGAGCAGTACTTC
NA few TRBJ1-2 TRBV7-3 CASSSQPGPHYGYTF TGTGCCAGCAGCTCTCAACCCGGTCCTCACTATGGCTACACCTTC
NA NA TRBJ2-6 TRBV5-1 CASSFGTSSGANVLTF TGCGCCAGCAGCTTCGGCACCTCCTCTGGGGCCAACGTCCTGACTTTC
NA NA TRBJ1-1 TRBV7-3 CASSPSPYAGAAAFF TGTGCCAGCAGCCCCAGTCCCTATGCGGGGGCTGCTGCTTTCTTT
TRBD2 NA TRBJ2-7 TRBV6-5 CASSYSSDLAGGNEQYF TGTGCCAGCAGTTACTCGAGCGACCTAGCGGGAGGGAACGAGCAGTACTTC
NA NA TRBJ1-6 TRBV12-3/TRBV12-4 CASSPRLGGNSPLHF TGTGCCAGCTCTCCCCGCTTGGGCGGGAATTCACCCCTCCACTTT
TRBD1 few TRBJ1-2 TRBV5-1 CASSSTGVRGYTF TGCGCCAGCAGCTCGACAGGGGTGCGCGGCTACACCTTC
NA NA TRBJ2-2 TRBV20-1 CSARPTGNTGELFF TGCAGTGCTAGACCGACAGGGAACACCGGGGAGCTGTTTTTT
NA few TRBJ1-5 TRBV19 CASSPRGGVSNQPQHF TGTGCCAGTAGTCCCCGGGGAGGGGTATCAAATCAGCCCCAGCATTTT
NA many TRBJ2-1 TRBV7-2 CASSLAQGSYNEQFF TGTGCCAGCAGCTTAGCCCAGGGGTCCTACAATGAGCAGTTCTTC
NA few TRBJ2-2 TRBV7-3 CASSFGAKTGELFF TGTGCCAGCAGCTTTGGTGCCAAAACCGGGGAGCTGTTTTTT
TRBD1 NA TRBJ1-5 TRBV27 CATRRDRDSTSNQPQHF TGTGCCACCCGTCGGGACAGGGACTCGACTAGCAATCAGCCCCAGCATTTT
NA NA TRBJ2-3 TRBV12-3/TRBV12-4 CASREDTDTQYF TGTGCCAGCAGGGAAGACACAGATACGCAGTATTTT
NA many TRBJ2-7 TRBV5-5 CASSFSSYEQYF TGTGCCAGCAGCTTCAGCTCCTACGAGCAGTACTTC
NA NA TRBJ1-1 TRBV5-1 CASSLDRAVTEAFF TGCGCCAGCAGCTTGGACAGGGCAGTCACTGAAGCTTTCTTT
TRBD2 NA TRBJ2-7 TRBV7-2 CASKIAGGSSYEQYF TGTGCCAGCAAAATAGCGGGAGGGAGCTCCTACGAGCAGTACTTC
NA few TRBJ2-7 TRBV6-5 CASSRPNYEQYF TGTGCCAGCAGCCGGCCAAACTACGAGCAGTACTTC
TRBD2 many TRBJ2-1 TRBV20-1 CSAPGLAGVGEQFF TGCAGTGCGCCAGGACTAGCGGGAGTCGGTGAGCAGTTCTTC
NA NA TRBJ1-5 TRBV30 CACEAGDSNQPQHF TGTGCCTGCGAAGCGGGAGATAGCAATCAGCCCCAGCATTTT
TRBD2 few TRBJ2-3 TRBV5-1 CASSLQLAGGTDTQYF TGCGCCAGCAGCCTCCAACTAGCGGGGGGCACAGATACGCAGTATTTT
NA few TRBJ2-5 TRBV6-2/TRBV6-3 CASGGTQETQYF TGTGCCAGCGGGGGTACCCAAGAGACCCAGTACTTC
TRBD2 NA TRBJ2-1 TRBV5-5 CASSFLAGGPEFF TGTGCCAGCAGCTTTCTTGCGGGGGGGCCGGAGTTCTTC
TRBD1 NA TRBJ2-5 TRBV5-1 CASTSGTAQETQYF TGCGCCAGCACCTCCGGGACAGCCCAAGAGACCCAGTACTTC
TRBD2 few TRBJ2-1 TRBV3-1 CASALYAGGRNEQFF TGTGCCAGCGCACTGTACGCGGGAGGGCGCAATGAGCAGTTCTTC
NA NA TRBJ1-5 TRBV20-1 CSAKKDGIFSNQPQHF TGCAGTGCTAAGAAGGACGGTATTTTTAGCAATCAGCCCCAGCATTTT